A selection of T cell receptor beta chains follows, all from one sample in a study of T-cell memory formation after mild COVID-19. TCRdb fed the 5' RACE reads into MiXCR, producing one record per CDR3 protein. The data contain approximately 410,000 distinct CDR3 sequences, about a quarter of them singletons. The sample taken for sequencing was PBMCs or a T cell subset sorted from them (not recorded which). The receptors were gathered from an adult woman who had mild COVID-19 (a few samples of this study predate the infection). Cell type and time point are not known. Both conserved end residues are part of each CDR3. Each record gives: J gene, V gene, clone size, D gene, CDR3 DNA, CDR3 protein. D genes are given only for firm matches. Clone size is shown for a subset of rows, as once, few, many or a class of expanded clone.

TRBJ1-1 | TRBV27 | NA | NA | TGTGCCAGCAGTTTATCTGGGGCGTGGGGGCCCATGAACACTGAAGCTTTCTTT | CASSLSGAWGPMNTEAFF
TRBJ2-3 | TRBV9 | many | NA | TGTGCCAGCAGCGGGACTCTCCCCGGAGATACGCAGTATTTT | CASSGTLPGDTQYF
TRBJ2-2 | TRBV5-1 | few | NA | TGCGCCAGCAGCACGTCCGGGACGTTCACCGGGGAGCTGTTTTTT | CASSTSGTFTGELFF
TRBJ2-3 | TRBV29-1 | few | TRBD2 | TGCAGCGTTGAACTATCTGGACTAGCGGAAACACCGAAGACAGATACGCAGTATTTT | CSVELSGLAETPKTDTQYF
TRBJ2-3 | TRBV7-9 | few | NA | TGTGCCAGCTCCACGGGGGACAGTAGGTTCACAGATACGCAGTATTTT | CASSTGDSRFTDTQYF
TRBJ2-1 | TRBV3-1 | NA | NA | TGTGCCAGCAGTGACTGGGTTTCCTACAATGAGCAGTTCTTC | CASSDWVSYNEQFF
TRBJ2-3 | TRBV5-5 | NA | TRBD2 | TGTGCCAGCAGCTTCGTCAGCGGGGGGGCAACCCTCACAGATACGCAGTATTTT | CASSFVSGGATLTDTQYF
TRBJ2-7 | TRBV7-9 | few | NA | TGTGCCAGCAGCTTGAGGACATCCTACGAGCAGTACTTC | CASSLRTSYEQYF
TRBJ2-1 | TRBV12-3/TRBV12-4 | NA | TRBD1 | TGTGCCAGCAAAAAGGGGGCAGTTAGATACAATGAGCAGTTCTTC | CASKKGAVRYNEQFF
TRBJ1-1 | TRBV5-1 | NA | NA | TGCGCCAGCAGTGGGGTAGGGGCCACTGAAGCTTTCTTT | CASSGVGATEAFF
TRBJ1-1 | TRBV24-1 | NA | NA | TGTGCCACCAGTGCCTCTAAACTAACTGAAGCTTTCTTT | CATSASKLTEAFF
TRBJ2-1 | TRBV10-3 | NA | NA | TGTGCCATCAGTGAGGCAACGATCCTTCGTCTTCGTGAAACCAATGAGCAGTTCTTC | CAISEATILRLRETNEQFF
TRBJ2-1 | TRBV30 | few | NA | TGTGCCTGGAATGGGGGGGCGGCACTAGTTGTAAATGAGCAGTTCTTC | CAWNGGAALVVNEQFF
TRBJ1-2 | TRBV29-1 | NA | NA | TGCAGCGTTGCACGGTGGGGCGCGGAGGGACCTGACTATGGCTACACCTTC | CSVARWGAEGPDYGYTF
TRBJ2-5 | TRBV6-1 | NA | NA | TGTGCCAGCTGTGATAGTGGCGGGGGCCCAAGAGAGACCCAGTACTTC | CASCDSGGGPRETQYF
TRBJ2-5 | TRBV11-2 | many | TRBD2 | TGTGCCAGCAGCTGGGGACTAGCGGGAGGCCAAGAGACCCAGTACTTC | CASSWGLAGGQETQYF
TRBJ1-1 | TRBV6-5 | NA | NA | TGTGCCAGCAGATGGATTGGGGGAGGGGTTTACACTGAAGCTTTCTTT | CASRWIGGGVYTEAFF
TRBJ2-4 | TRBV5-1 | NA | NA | TGCGCCAGCAGCAATCAAGCCGGACTAGCCAAAAACATTCAGTACTTC | CASSNQAGLAKNIQYF
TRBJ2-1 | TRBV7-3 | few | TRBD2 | TGTGCCAGCAGCGCGAGCGGGGGAGGGGGCAATGAGCAGTTCTTC | CASSASGGGGNEQFF
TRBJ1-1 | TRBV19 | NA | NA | TGTGCCAGTAGTATTTCGTGGCAGGCAATGAACACTGAAGCTTTCTTT | CASSISWQAMNTEAFF
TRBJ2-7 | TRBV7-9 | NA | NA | TGTGCCAGCAGCCCCGCCGGGGCTGACTACGAGCAGTACTTC | CASSPAGADYEQYF
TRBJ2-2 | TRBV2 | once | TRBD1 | TGTGCCAGCAGTGACCAGGGGGCCGGCACCGGGGAGCTGTTTTTT | CASSDQGAGTGELFF
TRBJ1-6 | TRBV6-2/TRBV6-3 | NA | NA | TGTGCCAGCAATCGACAGCGTAATTCACCCCTCCACTTT | CASNRQRNSPLHF
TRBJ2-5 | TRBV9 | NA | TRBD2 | TGTGCCAGCAGCCTAAGCGGGGGGGCCGATGTCGAGACCCAGTACTTC | CASSLSGGADVETQYF
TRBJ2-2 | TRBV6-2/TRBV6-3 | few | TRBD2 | TGTGCCAGCAGCCGGTCCCCGACTAGCGGGGGGGACACCGGGGAGCTGTTTTTT | CASSRSPTSGGDTGELFF
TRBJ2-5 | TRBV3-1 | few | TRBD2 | TGTGCCAGCAGCCCGGGACTAGCGATAGGGGAAGAGACCCAGTACTTC | CASSPGLAIGEETQYF
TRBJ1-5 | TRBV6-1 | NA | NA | TGTGCCAGCAGTGAACACTTTACCCAGCATTTT | CASSEHFTQHF